These 8 T cell receptor beta chains share one sample of origin, sequenced in a study of immune reconstitution after stem cell transplant in scleroderma. TCRdb passed the RT-PCR reads through MiXCR, listing each CDR3 protein once. The sample has some 2,400 distinct CDR3 sequences, around 9.9% seen once; the top ten hold approximately 15%. This sample was obtained before or after autologous hematopoietic stem cell transplantation (not recorded which). The origin of the receptors is a female donor with systemic sclerosis.

This clonotype is medium-sized (0.01 to 0.1%) in the sample. An end of the junction does not agree with germline; a read error may underlie this. The chain uses TRBV7-7 and TRBJ2-7, with D possibly being TRBD2 (6 bases). The CDR3 is made up of 13 amino acids. Germline CDR1 and CDR2: SSHAT and FNYEAQ (reference sequence). This chain's CDR3 is CASSNAGINEQYF. Here the CDR3 DNA reads TGTGCTAGCAGCAATGCGGGGATTAACGAGCAGTACTTC. The whole variable domain, filled in from reference TRBV7-7 and TRBJ2-7, reads GAGVSQSPRYKVTKRGQDVTLRCDPISSHATLYWYQQALGQGPEFLTYFNYEAQPDKSGLPSDRFSAERPEGSISTLTIQRTEQRDSAMYRCASSNAGINEQYFGPGTRLTVT.

In this sample, this clonotype is medium-sized. V usage is TRBV6-5 and J usage is TRBJ2-2; D uncertain. The germline V gene encodes CDR1 MNHEY and CDR2 SVGAGI. V gave up 0 bases and J gave up 8 bases, with 22 bases separating them. The CDR3 loop spans 18 amino acids. CDR3 loop: CASSYSGRSTGSKGELFF. The CDR3 DNA is TGTGCCAGCAGTTACTCTGGCCGTTCTACCGGGTCGAAAGGGGAGCTGTTTTTT.

V is TRBV12-3 or TRBV12-4 and J is TRBJ2-5; TRBD2 agrees at 7 bases. V lost 4 bases to trimming and J lost 4 bases; unmatched junction nucleotides: 9. This CDR3 is 15 amino acids long. The CDR3 protein is CASSYRSGARETQYF. The CDR3 DNA follows: TGTGCCAGCAGTTATAGGAGCGGGGCCCGAGAGACCCAGTACTTC.

This clonotype qualifies as medium-sized. The genes are TRBV24-1 and TRBJ1-4; D is uncertain. The CDR3 has 16 residues. Trimming cost V 1 base and J 7 bases, with 15 bases left between them. Germline V gives CDR1 KGHDR, CDR2 SFDVKD. The CDR3 reads CATSDLRNRPCEKLFF. The DNA of the CDR3 is TGTGCCACCAGTGATTTACGGAACCGACCGTGTGAAAAACTGTTTTTT.

This clonotype is medium-sized in the sample. The chain employs TRBV29-1 and TRBJ2-7; 8 nucleotides match TRBD1. Germline V gives CDR1 SQVTM, CDR2 ANQGSEA. J was trimmed by 2 bases and V by 2 bases; bases with no gene match: 5. The CDR3 runs to 14 residues. The CDR3 sequence is CSVETDRAPYEQYF. Written as DNA, the CDR3 is TGCAGCGTTGAAACGGACAGGGCCCCCTACGAGCAGTACTTC.

This clonotype counts as medium-sized. V gene TRBV7-3 combines with J gene TRBJ2-3; D call uncertain. Between the trimmed V and J ends, which lost 5 bases and 9 bases, there was a span of 15 bases. The germline V gene has CDR1 SGHTA and CDR2 FQGTGA. This CDR3 is built from 13 residues. Here the CDR3 DNA reads TGTGCCAGCAGCACCGACCGCCACGGCACGCAGTATTTT. Its translation is CASSTDRHGTQYF.

This clonotype is termed medium-sized. The V gene is TRBV5-6, the J gene TRBJ2-2; 7 nucleotides align to TRBD1. CDR1 and CDR2 (germline): SGHDT, YYEEEE. Trimming at V came to 2 bases and at J to 0 bases, leaving 4 bases not matched to a gene. There are 16 residues in the CDR3. Written as DNA, the CDR3 is TGTGCCAGCAGCTTTGGGACAGACGCGAACACCGGGGAGCTGTTTTTT. Protein product: CASSFGTDANTGELFF. Drawing the rest from reference TRBV5-6 and TRBJ2-2, the complete variable domain is DAGVTQSPTHLIKTRGQQVTLRCSPKSGHDTVSWYQQALGQGPQFIFQYYEEEERQRGNFPDRFSGHQFPNYSSELNVNALLLGDSALYLCASSFGTDANTGELFFGEGSRLTVL.

This clonotype was counted only a few times. CDR3 sequence (DNA): TGCGCCAGCAGCTTGACCGGCTCCTACGAGCAGTACTTC. It translates to CASSLTGSYEQYF. The V gene is TRBV5-1, the J gene TRBJ2-7; D remains ambiguous. Between the trimmed V and J ends, which lost 1 base and 0 bases, there was a span of 5 bases. This CDR3 is built from 13 residues. Germline loops: CDR1 SGHRS, CDR2 YFSETQ.